These 11 T cell receptor beta chains came from one sample sequenced in a study of blood T cell repertoires in COVID-19. Generated by immunoSEQ multiplex PCR, the TCRdb table keeps only in-frame clones and is missing some. Of over 150,000 clones listed, about 80% are singletons. The sample consisted of peripheral blood. The receptors stem from a woman in her sixties or seventies with acute or convalescent COVID-19.

The chain uses TRBV5-1 and TRBJ1-6; unclear D gene. Deletions cut 0 bases from V and 7 bases from J, with 11 bases between. The CDR3 has 15 amino acids. Germline V gene sequence: CDR1 SGHRS, CDR2 YFSETQ. CDR3: CASSLVAGSNSPLHF. CDR3 nucleotides: TGCGCCAGCAGCTTGGTGGCAGGTTCAAATTCACCCCTCCACTTT.

This chain links TRBV5-6 with TRBJ1-3; TRBD1 matches 7 bases. Germline V CDR1 and CDR2: SGHDT, YYEEEE. With V trimmed by 4 bases and J by 0 bases, 7 bases remained unmatched. CDR3 size: 16 residues. CDR3 nucleotides: TGTGCCAGCAGCCCAGGGGCAGGGGGCTCTGGAAACACCATATATTTT. It yields the protein CASSPGAGGSGNTIYF.

This chain connects TRBV7-6 to TRBJ2-1; D is possibly TRBD1 (5 bases). Germline values: CDR1 SGHVS, CDR2 FNYEAQ. V lost 4 bases and J lost 9, with 10 bases in between. CDR3 length: 12 residues. The CDR3 nucleotides read TGTGCCAGCAGCTCCTGGGGCCGTGAGCAGTTCTTC. This gives the protein CASSSWGREQFF. The full variable domain, rest sourced from reference TRBV7-6 and TRBJ2-1, is GAGVSQSPRYKVTKRGQDVALRCDPISGHVSLYWYRQALGQGPEFLTYFNYEAQQDKSGLPNDRFSAERPEGSISTLTIQRTEQRDSAMYRCASSSWGREQFFGPGTRLTVL.

This clone came up once. The V and J genes are TRBV29-1 and TRBJ1-4; D not certain. V shed 0 bases and J shed 7 bases, with 9 bases lying between them. The CDR3 contains 13 residues. Germline V CDR1 and CDR2: SQVTM, ANQGSEA. DNA of the CDR3: TGCAGCGTTGAAGATTCAACGGGTGAAAAACTGTTTTTT. Translation: CSVEDSTGEKLFF.

The chain is built from TRBV2 and TRBJ1-4; D uncertain. The length of the CDR3 is 15 residues. V dropped 8 bases and J dropped 3 bases, with 16 bases sitting between them. The V gene's germline CDR1 is SNHLY and CDR2 FYNNEI. CDR3 nucleotide sequence: TGTGCCAGCGCCCGCCTTCTGGTAGCTAATGAAAAACTGTTTTTT. Protein: CASARLLVANEKLFF.

The V gene is TRBV4-1, the J gene TRBJ1-3; D not certain. Germline V gene sequence: CDR1 MGHRA, CDR2 YSYEKL. Trimming took 4 bases from V and 2 from J, leaving 12 bases between them. There are 15 residues in the CDR3. DNA of the CDR3: TGCGCCAGCAGCCTCGGTCCTTTAACTGGAAACACCATATATTTT. This gives the protein CASSLGPLTGNTIYF.

The chain couples TRBV2 to TRBJ2-7, with TRBD1 as a possible D gene (5 bases). The germline V gene encodes CDR1 SNHLY and CDR2 FYNNEI. V was cut by 8 bases and J by 3 bases, with 14 bases left in between. This CDR3 contains 13 residues. This chain's CDR3 is CASLIDSYYEQYF. CDR3 coding DNA: TGTGCCAGCTTAATTGACAGCTACTACGAGCAGTACTTC.

The CDR3 sequence is CASKKRGQGTPGTQYF. In nucleotides, the CDR3 is TGTGCCAGTAAAAAGCGGGGACAGGGGACGCCCGGGACGCAGTATTTT. The chain combines TRBV19 with TRBJ2-3, with 10 bases lining up with TRBD1. Per the germline V gene, CDR1 is LNHDA and CDR2 is SQIVND (reference sequence). J lost 9 bases, V lost 7 bases, and 16 bases had no gene match. This CDR3 has 16 residues.

The V and J genes are TRBV12-3 or TRBV12-4 and TRBJ2-4, with a possible D match to TRBD1 (6 bases). The V gene lost 10 bases and the J gene lost 9 bases, with 16 bases spanning the gap. This CDR3 is built from 12 residues. The CDR3 DNA follows: TGTGCCACCACGAGGGGGACGGGCATTCAGTACTTC. Encoded protein: CATTRGTGIQYF.

This clone was picked up one time. This rearrangement joins TRBV7-8 to TRBJ2-1; D might be TRBD1 (5 bases). The germline V gene has CDR1 SGHVS and CDR2 FQNEAQ. The V end was cut by 1 base, the J end by 8 bases, with 18 bases between. There are 16 residues in the CDR3. This chain's CDR3 is CASSLGPDTRTDEQFF. The CDR3 bases are TGTGCCAGCAGCTTAGGGCCGGACACCCGGACCGATGAGCAGTTCTTC.

This clone appeared once. The rearrangement links TRBV6-5 to TRBJ2-3; 7 bases align to TRBD1. The CDR3 totals 16 residues. V lost 0 bases to trimming and J lost 0 bases; unmatched junction nucleotides: 3. Germline V CDR1 and CDR2: MNHEY, SVGAGI. DNA of the CDR3: TGTGCCAGCAGTTACTCTGGGACAGAAAGCACAGATACGCAGTATTTT. Translation gives CASSYSGTESTDTQYF.